Below, one T cell receptor (beta chain) is given with its context. Its antigen is as yet unknown. There are 14 residues in the CDR3. Germline V gene sequence: CDR1 MGHRA, CDR2 YSYEKL. Two rounds of nested PCR, of 16 and 9 cycles, were run on TCRalpha and TCRbeta cDNA. Reprocessing the 5' RACE reads, TCRdb reports a single entry for every CDR3 protein and omits DNA. This sample's clone table lists over 200,000 distinct CDR3 sequences. This record belongs to a study of monozygotic twins with inflammatory bowel disease. Regarding the study as a whole: Varying immunosuppressive regimens may have increased patient repertoire variability.

The TCR originated in a human donor with ulcerative colitis or Crohn's disease, or a healthy co-twin of an affected twin (not recorded which). This chain connects TRBV4-1 to TRBJ2-5; TCRdb proposes TRBD2, but this gene call is untestable without DNA. Sequencing was performed on blood. The CDR3 sequence is CASSQGPLSGTQYF.